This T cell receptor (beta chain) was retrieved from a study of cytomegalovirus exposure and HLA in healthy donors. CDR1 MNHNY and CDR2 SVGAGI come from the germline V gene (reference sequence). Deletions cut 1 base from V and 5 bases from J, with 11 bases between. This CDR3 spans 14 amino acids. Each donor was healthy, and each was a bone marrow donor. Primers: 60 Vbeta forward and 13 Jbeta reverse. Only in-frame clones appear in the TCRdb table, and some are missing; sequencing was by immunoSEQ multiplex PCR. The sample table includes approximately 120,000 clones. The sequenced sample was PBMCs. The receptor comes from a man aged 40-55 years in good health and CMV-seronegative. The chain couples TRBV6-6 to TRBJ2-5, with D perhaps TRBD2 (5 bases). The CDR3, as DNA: TGTGCCAGCAGTTACTTGGGCAGAGGGGAGACCCAGTACTTC. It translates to CASSYLGRGETQYF.